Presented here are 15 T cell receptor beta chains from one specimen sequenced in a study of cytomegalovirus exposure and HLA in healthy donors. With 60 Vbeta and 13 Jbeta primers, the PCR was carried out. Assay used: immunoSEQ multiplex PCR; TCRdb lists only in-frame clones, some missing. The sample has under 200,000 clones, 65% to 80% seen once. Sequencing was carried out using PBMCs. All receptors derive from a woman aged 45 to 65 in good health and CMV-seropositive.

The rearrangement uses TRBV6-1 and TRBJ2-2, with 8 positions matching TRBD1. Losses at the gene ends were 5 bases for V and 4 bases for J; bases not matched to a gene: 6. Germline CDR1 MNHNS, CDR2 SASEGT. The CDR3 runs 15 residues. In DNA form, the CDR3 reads TGTGCCAGCAGTAACCCGGACAGGGCCACCGGGGAGCTGTTTTTT. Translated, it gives CASSNPDRATGELFF.

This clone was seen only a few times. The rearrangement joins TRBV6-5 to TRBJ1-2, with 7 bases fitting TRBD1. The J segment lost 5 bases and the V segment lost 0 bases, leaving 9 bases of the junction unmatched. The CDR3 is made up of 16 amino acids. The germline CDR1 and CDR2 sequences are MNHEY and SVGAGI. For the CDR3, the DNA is TGTGCCAGCAGTTACTCGACAGGGTTTCGACAATATGGCTACACCTTC. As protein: CASSYSTGFRQYGYTF.

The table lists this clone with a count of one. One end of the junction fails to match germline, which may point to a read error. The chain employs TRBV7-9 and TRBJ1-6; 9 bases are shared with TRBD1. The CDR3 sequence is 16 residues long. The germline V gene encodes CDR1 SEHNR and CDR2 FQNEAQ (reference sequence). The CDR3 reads CSSSSPGTGYNSPLHF. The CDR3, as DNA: TGTTCCAGCAGCTCGCCCGGGACAGGGTATAATTCACCCCTCCACTTT.

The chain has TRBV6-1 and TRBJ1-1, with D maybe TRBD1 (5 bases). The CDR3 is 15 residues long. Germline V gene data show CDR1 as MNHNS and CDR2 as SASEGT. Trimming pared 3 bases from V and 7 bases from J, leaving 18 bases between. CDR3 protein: CASSESEVGLDEAFF. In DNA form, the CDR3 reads TGTGCCAGCAGTGAGTCAGAGGTGGGACTTGATGAAGCTTTCTTT.

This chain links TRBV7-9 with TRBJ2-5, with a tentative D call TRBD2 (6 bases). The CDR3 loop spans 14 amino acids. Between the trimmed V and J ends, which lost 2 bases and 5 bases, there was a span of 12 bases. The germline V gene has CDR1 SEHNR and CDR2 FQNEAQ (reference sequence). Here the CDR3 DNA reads TGTGCCAGCAGCTTAACGGGTGGAGGGGAGACCCAGTACTTC. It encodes CASSLTGGGETQYF.

CDR3 region: CASSPMTGSDGYTF. CDR3 bases: TGTGCCAGCAGCCCCATGACAGGGAGTGATGGCTACACCTTC. This chain connects TRBV13 to TRBJ1-2; TRBD1 matches at 7 bases. V trimming: 5 bases; J trimming: 6 bases; junction bases outside the gene matches: 9. The germline V gene encodes CDR1 PRHDT and CDR2 FYEKMQ (reference sequence). CDR3 length: 14 residues.

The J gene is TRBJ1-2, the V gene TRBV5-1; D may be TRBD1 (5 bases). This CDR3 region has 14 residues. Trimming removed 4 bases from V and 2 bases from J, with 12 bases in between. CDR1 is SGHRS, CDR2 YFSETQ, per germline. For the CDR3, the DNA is TGCGCCAGCAGCCCCTCAGGGCTCAACTATGGCTACACCTTC. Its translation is CASSPSGLNYGYTF.

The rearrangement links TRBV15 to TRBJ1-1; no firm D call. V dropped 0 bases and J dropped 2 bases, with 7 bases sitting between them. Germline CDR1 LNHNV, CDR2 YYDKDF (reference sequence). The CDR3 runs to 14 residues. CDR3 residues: CATSRDLVNTEAFF. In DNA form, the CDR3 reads TGTGCCACCAGCAGAGATCTCGTCAACACTGAAGCTTTCTTT.

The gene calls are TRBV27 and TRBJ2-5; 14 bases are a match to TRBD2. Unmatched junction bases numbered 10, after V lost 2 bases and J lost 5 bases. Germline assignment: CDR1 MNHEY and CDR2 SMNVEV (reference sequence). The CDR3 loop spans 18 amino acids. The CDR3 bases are TGTGCCAGCAGTTTAGAGGGACTAGCGGGGGCACCGGGGGAGACCCAGTACTTC. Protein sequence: CASSLEGLAGAPGETQYF.

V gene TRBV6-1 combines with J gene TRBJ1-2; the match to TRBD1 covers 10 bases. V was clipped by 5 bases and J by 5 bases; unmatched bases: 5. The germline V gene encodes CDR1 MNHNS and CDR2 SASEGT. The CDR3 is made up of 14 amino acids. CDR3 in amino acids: CASSRQGATYGYTF. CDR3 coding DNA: TGTGCCAGCAGTAGACAGGGGGCGACTTATGGCTACACCTTC.

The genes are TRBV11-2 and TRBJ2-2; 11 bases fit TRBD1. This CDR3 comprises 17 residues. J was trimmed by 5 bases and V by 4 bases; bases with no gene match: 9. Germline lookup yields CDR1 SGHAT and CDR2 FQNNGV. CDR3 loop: CASSSFGTGGGTGELFF. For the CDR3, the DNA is TGTGCCAGCAGCTCCTTCGGGACAGGGGGAGGAACCGGGGAGCTGTTTTTT.

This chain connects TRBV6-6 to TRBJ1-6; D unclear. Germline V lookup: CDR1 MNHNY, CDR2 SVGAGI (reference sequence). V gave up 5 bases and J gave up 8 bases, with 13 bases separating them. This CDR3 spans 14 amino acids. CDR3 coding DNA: TGTGCCAGCAGTCGAGGTCGGAATGATTCACCCCTCCACTTT. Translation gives CASSRGRNDSPLHF.

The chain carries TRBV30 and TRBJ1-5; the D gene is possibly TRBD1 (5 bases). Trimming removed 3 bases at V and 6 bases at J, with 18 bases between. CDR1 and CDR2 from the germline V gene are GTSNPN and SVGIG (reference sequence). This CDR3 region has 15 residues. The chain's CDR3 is CAWSVGLLGGQPQHF. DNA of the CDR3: TGTGCCTGGAGCGTAGGACTGCTCGGGGGTCAGCCCCAGCATTTT. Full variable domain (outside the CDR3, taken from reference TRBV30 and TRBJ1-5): SQTIHQWPATLVQPVGSPLSLECTVEGTSNPNLYWYRQAAGRGLQLLFYSVGIGQISSEVPQNLSASRPQDRQFILSSKKLLLSDSGFYLCAWSVGLLGGQPQHFGDGTRLSIL.

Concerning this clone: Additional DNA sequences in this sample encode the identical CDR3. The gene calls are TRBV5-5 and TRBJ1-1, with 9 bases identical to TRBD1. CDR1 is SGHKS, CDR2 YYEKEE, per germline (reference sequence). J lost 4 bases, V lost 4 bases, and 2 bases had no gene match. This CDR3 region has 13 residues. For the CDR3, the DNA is TGTGCCAGCAGCCGACAGGGGGGCACTGAAGCTTTCTTT. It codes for CASSRQGGTEAFF.

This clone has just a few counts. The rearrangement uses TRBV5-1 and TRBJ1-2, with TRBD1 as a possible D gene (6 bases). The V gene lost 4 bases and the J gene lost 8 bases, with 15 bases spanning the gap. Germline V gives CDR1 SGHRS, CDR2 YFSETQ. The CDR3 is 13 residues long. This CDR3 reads CASSRDNERGYTF. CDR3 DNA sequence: TGCGCCAGCAGCCGGGACAACGAAAGGGGCTACACCTTC.